This T cell receptor (beta chain) was retrieved from a study of cytomegalovirus exposure and HLA in healthy donors (dated 2017 in TCRdb). General notes on the study: An earlier analysis of approximately 590 of the donors reported approximately 300 Gb of sequence data and approximately 110 million unique TCR beta sequences from about 179 million T cells. To predict cytomegalovirus infection status, the study combined high-throughput TCR immunosequencing, statistical association of individual TCRs with disease status, and machine learning. A later analysis re-examined previously published TCR beta repertoires from about 700 donors and added high-resolution HLA genotyping to investigate patterns of TCR occurrence. The study aimed to test whether signatures of past pathogen exposure could be identified by cataloging public T cell receptors. Across some 400 genotyped donors of the cohort, an average of about 240,000 unique TCR beta nucleotide sequences per donor were sequenced, and around 20% of those sequences were non-productive. Both class I and class II loci were covered by HLA typing, at four-digit resolution. A separate validation cohort of over 95 different subjects was used in addition to the roughly 720-subject first cohort. Genome-wide SNP genotypes for about 65% of the roughly 670 donors were used in a later genetic analysis, which treated that subset as a discovery cohort. Because of strong linkage in the cohort, roughly 5 DR-DQ haplotypes were treated as single units for association and clustering. An earlier analysis of about 620 of the donors applied high-throughput TCR beta sequencing to assess whether each TCR beta V gene segment acted as functional or pseudogenic. The study profiled the T cell repertoires of around 700 subjects by immunosequencing and related them to cytomegalovirus serostatus. The number of donors typed differed by locus, with 629-630 for A, B, C, DRB1 and DQB1, 522 for DQA1, some 570 for DPA1, and some 470 for DPB1. An early release that covered more than 550 HLA-typed donors contained around 300 gigabases of sequencing data and about 84 million unique TCR sequences. The genetic ancestry cluster associated with self-reported Caucasian donors included over 65% of the approximately 410 genotyped donors. Rather than using new phenotypic data, the later analysis identified candidate immune exposures from TCR beta sequences and from how often those sequences occurred across donors. Donor age, sex, ethnicity and CMV serostatus were compiled alongside the repertoire data. All discovery cohort repertoires had been generated using a single sequencing platform. Broad study findings and their caveats: In a later analysis, HLA-associated TCR beta chains showed more clonal expansion and lower generation probabilities than non-associated chains that were equally common. Roughly uniform sequencing depth across donors was assumed in presence/absence analyses, although this assumption may not hold. For the cohort, immune exposure information was limited to CMV serostatus. In an earlier analysis of around 600 of the donors, most TCR beta V segments appeared in productive rearrangements about 90% or about 30% of the time, broadly matching IMGT annotations. Some IMGT-functional V segments, including TRBV6-2 and TRBV6-3, could not be distinguished by the 87-base-pair reads and were therefore excluded. In vitro tests confirmed that a few of the cytomegalovirus-associated TCR beta chains recognize cytomegalovirus antigens. Linkage disequilibrium might explain the correlated functional status among segregating V segments, but an unknown experimental factor could not be ruled out. According to a later analysis, parvovirus B19, influenza, CMV and Epstein-Barr virus appeared linked to several top co-occurrence clusters. When HLA alleles, especially DR and DQ, strongly co-occurred, attributing TCR associations to individual alleles was difficult. A later analysis found that most CMV-associated TCR beta chains appeared HLA-restricted, with HLA associations seemingly driven largely by CMV exposure. Because HLA typing was missing for some donors at each locus, association tests included only the typed subset. A further reported finding was that TCR beta sequences accurately predicted the HLA-A and HLA-B alleles for most subjects in the first cohort. A later genetic analysis reported fewer N-insertions in productive TCRs among donors in an Asian-associated ancestry cluster than the approximately 670-donor mean. Cytomegalovirus status was reported to be diagnosed by the classifier with high specificity and sensitivity in both the original and validation cohorts. The authors suggested that the approach could potentially be generalized to other disease states and immunological phenotypes. In a later analysis, about 17,000 TCR beta sequences were associated with specific HLA alleles at a false discovery rate of 0.05. While some public TCRs were present in many individuals, most TCR sequences turned up only very rarely across donors. An association between a missense DCLRE1C variant and V-gene and J-gene trimming of TCR beta chains was found in a later genetic analysis and replicated in an independent cohort. The sequencing pipeline was judged likely to have produced a cluster of highly shared sequence variants as a technical artifact. In this cohort, only TCR beta chains were sequenced, and detectable features were limited by the absence of alpha or paired-chain data. Because counts were too low, more than 15 rarely observed V segments, including chromosome 9 orphons, were left out of the earlier analysis of approximately 580 of the donors. The study listed 164 TCR beta chains as associated with cytomegalovirus. According to a later analysis, TCR association rates differed among HLA loci, with DRB1 alleles showing the most associated TCRs and HLA-C alleles showing the fewest.

The library was obtained by the immunoSEQ multiplex PCR assay. A mixture of 60 forward primers for TCR Vbeta segments and 13 reverse primers for TCR Jbeta segments was used in the multiplex PCR. Amplification of the CDR3 region of rearranged TCR beta genes was performed with a multiplex PCR assay on genomic DNA. Amplified TCR beta libraries were sequenced as 87-base-pair reads on the Illumina HiSeq System. The authors processed their data as follows. Across the roughly 600 repertoires, a later analysis counted roughly 84 million unique TCR beta chains, some 11 million of which were shared by at least two donors. Raw reads were error-corrected and collapsed into unique sequences by a nearest-neighbor algorithm in which closely related sequences were merged to remove PCR and sequencing errors. Alignment of CDR3 sequences to IMGT reference sequences was used to assign V, D and J gene segments. For a sequence to be retained, at least a six-nucleotide match to both a V gene segment and a J gene segment was required. Rearrangements were called productive when the CDR3 lacked stop codons and stayed in frame with V and J; all others were non-productive. Following IMGT convention, CDR3 was defined as the stretch from the second conserved V-encoded cysteine up to the conserved J-encoded phenylalanine. Sequences without an unambiguous match to a single V gene segment were excluded from the earlier analysis of about 630 of the donors. An earlier analysis of about 600 of the donors called V segments functional above 56.7% productive rearrangements and segregating when the between-donor standard deviation exceeded 5%. A statistical classification framework was developed to diagnose cytomegalovirus status using the catalog of TCR beta chain sequences. V and J gene assignment, in a later analysis, came from comparing TCR nucleotide sequences with IMGT/GENE-DB human TR gene sequences. The TCRdist pipeline was used in a later analysis to assign CDR3 sequences and most-parsimonious VDJ recombination scenarios. In a later analysis, every TCR beta chain was defined by the combination of its CDR3 amino acid sequence and its V-gene family, and reads without a unique V-gene family were dropped. In a later analysis, several hundred highly shared, low-generation-probability nucleotide sequences were removed to address suspected cross-contamination and a sequencing artifact. A later analysis calculated a clonal expansion index for each public chain from normalized within-repertoire ranks of inferred template counts. In a later analysis, generation probabilities were computed using a VDJ recombination model fitted to out-of-frame rearrangements, and the results were checked against IGoR. In a later analysis, hypergeometric tests were used to score TCR-TCR, TCR-HLA and TCR-CMV co-occurrence, with a repertoire-size bias correction applied to TCR pairs. A later analysis estimated false discovery rates by permuting HLA or CMV assignments 20 times. In a later analysis, co-occurring TCRs were grouped with DBSCAN, and TCRdist sequence similarity was added when clustering was performed within HLA-allele-positive subsets. Repertoires with fewer than 30,000 or more than 120,000 public chains were left out of co-occurrence clustering, as were four to six repertoires with anomalous nucleotide sharing. Sourced from immuneACCESS, this table was stored by TCRdb with only in-frame sequences that have V and J called. A share of the clones is absent; for the studies checked, an unresolved V gene accounts for under half, and the remainder has no known explanation. V and J calls and clone size come straight from that table; D and trimming were deduced from the DNA. Counted in this sample were roughly 150,000 clones; 84% of them appeared once. Around 0.98% of the sample lies in the top ten.

In total, roughly 670 healthy bone marrow donors made up the cohort. At the time of sampling, every cohort member was nominally healthy, though immune exposures that went unrecorded were likely present. The donor was CMV seronegative and was included in the group of about 350 seronegative cohort members. Every donor gave a peripheral blood sample, and the peripheral blood mononuclear cells from that sample were used for TCR beta sequencing. Genomic DNA was extracted from the blood cell samples with the Qiagen DNeasy Blood Extraction Kit. This clone appeared a few times. Its specific antigen is unknown. Within one base of it there is no much larger clone, and no base qualities were kept. From cysteine to phenylalanine, the CDR3 is 11 amino acids long. The read is trimmed to its CDR3 DNA, 33 bases read in frame from base 1. V and J lose 4 bases and 3 bases, and a span of 4 bases separates them. As encoded in the germline V gene, CDR1 is SNHLY while CDR2 is FYNNEI.

The rearrangement combines TRBV2 with TRBJ2-7; the D gene cannot be named for sure. Sequencing input: PBMCs. This TCR was sampled from a man aged 30 to 39 in good health and CMV-seronegative. The CDR3 loop reads CASSVFYEQYF. The sequence in DNA is TGTGCCAGCAGTGTCTTCTACGAGCAGTACTTC.